A single sample is the source of the 30 T cell receptor beta chains below, sequenced in a study of cytomegalovirus exposure and HLA in healthy donors. Both 60 Vbeta primers and 13 Jbeta primers went into the PCR. Assay: immunoSEQ multiplex PCR; the TCRdb copy retains only in-frame clones and omits some. The sample data list 200,000 or so clones. The sample taken for sequencing was PBMCs. Receptor source: a boy between 10 and 17 years old in good health and CMV-seronegative.

This chain links TRBV29-1 with TRBJ2-1; a weak D match, TRBD2 (6 bases). V lost 4 bases, J lost 3 bases, and 16 bases lay in between. Per germline, CDR1 SQVTM and CDR2 ANQGSEA. The CDR3 has 15 residues. The CDR3 protein is CSVGGQEGIYNEQFF. The CDR3 coding sequence is TGCAGCGTTGGGGGTCAGGAGGGGATCTACAATGAGCAGTTCTTC.

The gene calls are TRBV13 and TRBJ2-7; 7 bases align to TRBD1. The V gene end was trimmed by 4 bases and the J gene end by 9 bases; junction bases not matched to a gene: 12. This CDR3 comprises 14 residues. CDR1 is PRHDT and CDR2 is FYEKMQ in the germline V gene (reference sequence). CDR3 sequence reads: CASSSYLTGTGQYF. For the CDR3, the DNA is TGTGCCAGCAGCTCCTACCTGACAGGGACCGGGCAGTACTTC.

The chain couples TRBV7-9 to TRBJ1-1; 7 bases fit TRBD1. The CDR3 is 13 residues long. Germline assignment: CDR1 SEHNR and CDR2 FQNEAQ (reference sequence). V lost 5 bases to trimming and J lost 4 bases; unmatched junction nucleotides: 4. The CDR3 loop is CASSRGTATEAFF. The CDR3 nucleotides are TGTGCCAGCAGCCGTGGGACAGCCACTGAAGCTTTCTTT.

The V call is TRBV2, the J call TRBJ1-3; D is perhaps TRBD1 (5 bases). V was clipped by 3 bases and J by 14 bases, with 14 bases between them. The CDR3 loop spans 12 amino acids. In germline, CDR1 is SNHLY, CDR2 FYNNEI. In DNA form, the CDR3 reads TGTGCCAGCAGTGAGGACACCCTCCCCTTATATTTT. It specifies CASSEDTLPLYF.

The rearrangement uses TRBV19 and TRBJ1-2; 10 bases are shared with TRBD1. The CDR3 loop spans 15 amino acids. After removal of 5 bases from V and 3 bases from J, the junction contained 6 bases not matched to a gene. CDR1 is LNHDA, CDR2 SQIVND, per germline (reference sequence). DNA for the CDR3: TGTGCCAGTAGTGTGTGGACAGGGGGAGACTATGGCTACACCTTC. As protein: CASSVWTGGDYGYTF. Together with reference TRBV19 and TRBJ1-2, the CDR3 gives the full variable domain: DGGITQSPKYLFRKEGQNVTLSCEQNLNHDAMYWYRQDPGQGLRLIYYSQIVNDFQKGDIAEGYSVSREKKESFPLTVTSAQKNPTAFYLCASSVWTGGDYGYTFGSGTRLTVV.

The gene calls are TRBV7-3 and TRBJ2-1; maybe TRBD1 (5 bases). Germline V CDR1 and CDR2: SGHTA, FQGTGA. The V end was cut by 2 bases, the J end by 3 bases, with 5 bases between. This CDR3 spans 13 amino acids. Here the CDR3 reads CASSLGHYNEQFF. The CDR3 coding sequence is TGTGCCAGCAGCTTAGGACACTACAATGAGCAGTTCTTC.

The chain recombines TRBV7-9 with TRBJ2-7, with D possibly TRBD2 on 7 matching bases. CDR1 is SEHNR, CDR2 FQNEAQ, per germline (reference sequence). V lost 1 base and J 4 bases, leaving 14 bases between the germline ends. This CDR3 has 15 amino acids. The CDR3 loop reads CASSLEGGIRYEQYF. CDR3 nucleotides: TGTGCCAGCAGCTTAGAGGGGGGGATTAGGTACGAGCAGTACTTC.

The chain has TRBV27 and TRBJ2-7, with a tentative D call TRBD1 (6 bases). Per the germline V gene, CDR1 is MNHEY and CDR2 is SMNVEV (reference sequence). This CDR3 has 13 amino acids. With 4 bases removed from V and 3 bases from J, the gap between germline ends came to 10 bases. CDR3 bases: TGTGCCAGCAGTTCCACAGGGTACTACGAGCAGTACTTC. Its translation is CASSSTGYYEQYF.

This chain links TRBV5-1 with TRBJ2-5, with TRBD2 matching 14 bases. With the DNA end fitting TRBJ2-7 better, the J assignment may be wrong. The germline CDR1 and CDR2 sequences are SGHRS and YFSETQ. The CDR3 loop spans 15 amino acids. The CDR3 protein is CASRVGTSGGVEQYF. In DNA, the CDR3 is TGCGCCAGCAGGGTTGGGACTAGCGGGGGTGTCGAGCAGTACTTC.

The rearrangement links TRBV7-6 to TRBJ2-2, with D possibly matching TRBD2 (6 bases). V shed 1 base and J shed 5 bases, with 17 bases lying between them. The CDR3 length is 17 residues. Germline V gene data show CDR1 as SGHVS and CDR2 as FNYEAQ. The CDR3 nucleotides are TGTGCCAGCAGCTTAGGATTTGGGGGGACCATTACCGGGGAGCTGTTTTTT. It is translated as CASSLGFGGTITGELFF.

This chain uses TRBV9 with TRBJ2-1, with 8 bases fitting TRBD1. Germline V lookup: CDR1 SGDLS, CDR2 YYNGEE. The CDR3 sequence is 17 residues long. V was pared by 3 bases and J by 7 bases, with 15 bases of the junction left unmatched. The CDR3 loop reads CASSDPPNRGLGNEQFF. Here the CDR3 DNA reads TGTGCCAGCAGCGACCCCCCGAACAGGGGGTTAGGAAATGAGCAGTTCTTC.

The V and J genes are TRBV6-5 and TRBJ2-1, with 8 positions matching TRBD1. The CDR3 spans 13 residues. The junction had 7 bases not matched to a gene; V was cut back by 8 bases and J by 7 bases. Germline values: CDR1 MNHEY, CDR2 SVGAGI. CDR3 sequence: CASGMDRDNEQFF. The CDR3, as DNA: TGTGCCAGCGGGATGGACAGGGATAATGAGCAGTTCTTC.

The rearrangement uses TRBV7-9 and TRBJ1-1; no clear D gene. The germline gives CDR1 SEHNR, CDR2 FQNEAQ (reference sequence). This CDR3 has 16 amino acids. Deletions cut 1 base from V and 4 bases from J, with 16 bases between. In nucleotides, the CDR3 is TGTGCCAGCAGCTTAGGCGTTGGTCCTAGCGGCACTGAAGCTTTCTTT. Its protein is CASSLGVGPSGTEAFF.

V gene TRBV28 combines with J gene TRBJ2-1, with D hard to call. The CDR3 is 13 amino acids. Deletions cut 7 bases from V and 8 bases from J, with 15 bases between. Germline-derived CDR1 and CDR2 are MDHEN and SYDVKM. CDR3 nucleotide sequence: TGTGCCAGCATGGGCCTACAAAGGCATGAGCAGTTCTTC. The encoded protein is CASMGLQRHEQFF. The full variable domain, completed using reference TRBV28 and TRBJ2-1, is DVKVTQSSRYLVKRTGEKVFLECVQDMDHENMFWYRQDPGLGLRLIYFSYDVKMKEKGDIPEGYSVSREKKERFSLILESASTNQTSMYLCASMGLQRHEQFFGPGTRLTVL.

The rearrangement uses TRBV6-1 and TRBJ2-7, with D tentatively TRBD1 (5 bases). The CDR3 covers 15 residues. Germline-derived CDR1 and CDR2 are MNHNS and SASEGT. The germline V and J ends were trimmed by 2 bases and 7 bases, with 18 bases remaining between them. This CDR3 reads CASSEHLRTPGEQYF. For the CDR3, the DNA is TGTGCCAGCAGTGAACACTTGAGAACCCCAGGGGAGCAGTACTTC.

V and J are TRBV7-3 and TRBJ1-2; 9 nucleotides agree with TRBD1. Germline CDR1 is SGHTA and CDR2 is FQGTGA. Unmatched junction bases numbered 7, after V lost 4 bases and J lost 7 bases. This CDR3 is built from 14 residues. The CDR3 bases are TGTGCCAGCAGCTCCGGGACAGGGCCCTCTGGCTACACCTTC. Translating it yields CASSSGTGPSGYTF. Full variable domain (outside the CDR3, taken from reference TRBV7-3 and TRBJ1-2): GAGVSQTPSNKVTEKGKYVELRCDPISGHTALYWYRQSLGQGPEFLIYFQGTGAADDSGLPNDRFFAVRPEGSVSTLKIQRTERGDSAVYLCASSSGTGPSGYTFGSGTRLTVV.

V is TRBV5-5 and J is TRBJ2-5; unclear D gene. Trimming shortened V by 1 base and J by 0 bases, and 13 bases separated the two germline ends. The length of the CDR3 is 16 residues. Germline V gene sequence: CDR1 SGHKS, CDR2 YYEKEE (reference sequence). CDR3: CASSLHSISDQETQYF. The DNA of the CDR3 is TGTGCCAGCAGCTTGCATTCGATCAGCGACCAAGAGACCCAGTACTTC.

The V and J genes are TRBV27 and TRBJ1-2; 7 bases match TRBD1. Germline values: CDR1 MNHEY, CDR2 SMNVEV (reference sequence). The CDR3 runs to 15 residues. After removal of 5 bases from V and 8 bases from J, the junction contained 14 bases not matched to a gene. In DNA, the CDR3 is TGTGCCAGCAGTGTCCGGACAGGACCTTTTGCCGGCTACACCTTC. Its translation is CASSVRTGPFAGYTF.

This rearrangement joins TRBV7-8 to TRBJ1-2; 7 bases agree with TRBD1. The V and J ends lost 6 bases and 4 bases, in that order; junction bases with no gene match: 17. Germline assignment: CDR1 SGHVS and CDR2 FQNEAQ. This CDR3 spans 17 amino acids. The CDR3: CASSLGSTGVVVYGYTF. The DNA of the CDR3 is TGTGCCAGCAGTCTTGGCTCCACAGGGGTGGTAGTCTATGGCTACACCTTC.

The rearrangement joins TRBV6-1 to TRBJ2-7; the match to TRBD1 covers 8 bases. The CDR3 is 14 amino acids. Losses at the gene ends were 7 bases for V and 4 bases for J; bases not matched to a gene: 9. The V gene's germline CDR1 is MNHNS and CDR2 SASEGT. The CDR3 coding sequence is TGTGCCAGCATTCGAGACAGGGGAAGGTACGAGCAGTACTTC. It codes for CASIRDRGRYEQYF.

The V gene is TRBV11-1, the J gene TRBJ1-2; D remains unclear. With 0 bases removed from V and 2 bases from J, the gap between germline ends came to 7 bases. From germline, CDR1 is SGHAT and CDR2 FQDESV (reference sequence). The CDR3 extends over 14 amino acids. The CDR3 nucleotides read TGTGCCAGCAGCTTAGCGGTCGGGAACTATGGCTACACCTTC. As protein: CASSLAVGNYGYTF.

The rearrangement joins TRBV19 to TRBJ2-1; D unresolved. CDR3 length: 11 residues. Germline-derived CDR1 and CDR2 are LNHDA and SQIVND (reference sequence). The ends were cut back, 11 bases at V and 0 bases at J, with 5 bases in the middle. CDR3 region: CAVGSYNEQFF. CDR3 DNA: TGTGCCGTCGGCTCCTACAATGAGCAGTTCTTC.

The chain has TRBV27 and TRBJ2-1, with a tentative D call TRBD2 (6 bases). The germline CDR1 and CDR2 sequences are MNHEY and SMNVEV (reference sequence). The CDR3 has 15 residues. V was cut by 6 bases and J by 6 bases, with 18 bases left in between. The DNA for the CDR3 is TGTGCCAGCAGCCCCGGACTACCCACGCTCAATGAGCAGTTCTTC. Encoded protein: CASSPGLPTLNEQFF.

The chain combines TRBV5-6 with TRBJ2-1, with unresolved D. The germline gives CDR1 SGHDT, CDR2 YYEEEE. V gave up 3 bases and J gave up 5 bases, with 9 bases separating them. This CDR3 is built from 13 residues. This CDR3 reads CASSSRSDNEQFF. CDR3 in DNA: TGTGCCAGCAGCTCGCGATCTGACAATGAGCAGTTCTTC. Filled out from reference TRBV5-6 and TRBJ2-1, the complete variable domain reads DAGVTQSPTHLIKTRGQQVTLRCSPKSGHDTVSWYQQALGQGPQFIFQYYEEEERQRGNFPDRFSGHQFPNYSSELNVNALLLGDSALYLCASSSRSDNEQFFGPGTRLTVL.

This chain uses TRBV5-1 with TRBJ2-1; 10 bases agree with TRBD2. The CDR3 covers 16 residues. The trim removed 5 bases at V and 7 bases at J, leaving 12 bases unmatched. The V gene's germline CDR1 is SGHRS and CDR2 YFSETQ. The CDR3 nucleotides read TGCGCCAGCAGTTCAACATCGGGACTAGCGTGGAATGAGCAGTTCTTC. This sequence encodes CASSSTSGLAWNEQFF.

V and J are TRBV4-1 and TRBJ2-1, with TRBD2 matching over 10 bases. The ends lost 1 base at V and 4 bases at J; junction bases unmatched: 10. CDR1 and CDR2 (germline): MGHRA, YSYEKL. The CDR3 runs to 18 residues. As DNA, the CDR3 is TGCGCCAGCAGCCAAGGGTTAGCGGGGGGCCAAGCTTACAATGAGCAGTTCTTC. Its translation is CASSQGLAGGQAYNEQFF.

J is TRBJ2-7 and V is TRBV27; a weak D match, TRBD1 (5 bases). Germline V CDR1 and CDR2: MNHEY, SMNVEV (reference sequence). The CDR3 runs 15 residues. Trimming removed 3 bases at V and 7 bases at J, with 19 bases between. The chain's CDR3 is CASSFRAVAGKEQYF. In DNA, the CDR3 is TGTGCCAGCAGTTTCAGAGCTGTCGCAGGGAAGGAGCAGTACTTC.

The rearrangement joins TRBV19 to TRBJ2-2; 9 nucleotides match TRBD1. The germline V gene encodes CDR1 LNHDA and CDR2 SQIVND (reference sequence). Unmatched junction bases numbered 3, after V lost 3 bases and J lost 7 bases. This CDR3 spans 14 amino acids. The CDR3 here is CASSMGQGVGELFF. Here the CDR3 DNA reads TGTGCCAGTAGTATGGGACAGGGCGTCGGGGAGCTGTTTTTT.

The chain employs TRBV7-8 and TRBJ2-1; D is uncertain. The V end lost 10 bases, the J end lost 8 bases, and 9 bases lay between the germline ends. This CDR3 comprises 10 residues. Germline V gene lookup returns CDR1 SGHVS and CDR2 FQNEAQ. The CDR3 loop reads CATYADEQFF. The CDR3 DNA reads as TGTGCCACCTATGCTGATGAGCAGTTCTTC. The full variable domain, completed using reference TRBV7-8 and TRBJ2-1, is GAGVSQSPRYKVAKRGQDVALRCDPISGHVSLFWYQQALGQGPEFLTYFQNEAQLDKSGLPSDRFFAERPEGSVSTLKIQRTQQEDSAVYLCATYADEQFFGPGTRLTVL.

The J gene is TRBJ1-6, the V gene TRBV4-2, with 9 nucleotides matching TRBD1. Germline loops: CDR1 LGHNA, CDR2 YNFKEQ. CDR3 length equals 15 residues. After removal of 3 bases from V and 8 bases from J, the junction contained 5 bases not matched to a gene. CDR3 nucleotides: TGTGCCAGCAGCCATACTAGGGACAGGGATTCACCCCTCCACTTT. It is translated as CASSHTRDRDSPLHF.